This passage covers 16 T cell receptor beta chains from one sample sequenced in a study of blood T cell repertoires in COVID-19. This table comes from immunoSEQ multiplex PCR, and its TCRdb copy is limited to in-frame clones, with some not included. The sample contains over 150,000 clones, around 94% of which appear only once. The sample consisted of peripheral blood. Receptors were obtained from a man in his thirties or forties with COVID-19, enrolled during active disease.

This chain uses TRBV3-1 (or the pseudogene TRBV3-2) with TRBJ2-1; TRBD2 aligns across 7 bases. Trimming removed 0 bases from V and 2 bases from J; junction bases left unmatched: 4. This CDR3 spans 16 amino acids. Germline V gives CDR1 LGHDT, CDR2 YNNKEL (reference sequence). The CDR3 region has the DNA TGTGCCAGCAGCCAAGATGGACTAGGCCCCTACAATGAGCAGTTCTTC. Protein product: CASSQDGLGPYNEQFF.

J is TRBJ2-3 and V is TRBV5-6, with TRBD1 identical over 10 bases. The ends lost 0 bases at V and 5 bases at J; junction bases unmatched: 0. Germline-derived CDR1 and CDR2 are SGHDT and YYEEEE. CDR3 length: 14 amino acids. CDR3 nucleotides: TGTGCCAGCAGCTTGGGGGACAGGGGAGATACGCAGTATTTT. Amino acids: CASSLGDRGDTQYF.

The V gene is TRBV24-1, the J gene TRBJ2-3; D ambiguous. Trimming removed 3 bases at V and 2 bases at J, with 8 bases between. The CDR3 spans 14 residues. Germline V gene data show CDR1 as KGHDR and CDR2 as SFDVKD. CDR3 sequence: CATSDRTTTDTQYF. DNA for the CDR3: TGTGCCACCAGTGATCGCACAACCACAGATACGCAGTATTTT.

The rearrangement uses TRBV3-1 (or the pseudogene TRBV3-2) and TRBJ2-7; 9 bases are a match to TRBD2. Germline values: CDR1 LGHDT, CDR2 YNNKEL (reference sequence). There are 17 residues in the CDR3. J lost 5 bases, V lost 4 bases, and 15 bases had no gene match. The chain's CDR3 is CASSPTRGGGGAHEQYF. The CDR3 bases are TGTGCCAGCAGCCCTACCCGGGGGGGCGGGGGGGCCCACGAGCAGTACTTC.

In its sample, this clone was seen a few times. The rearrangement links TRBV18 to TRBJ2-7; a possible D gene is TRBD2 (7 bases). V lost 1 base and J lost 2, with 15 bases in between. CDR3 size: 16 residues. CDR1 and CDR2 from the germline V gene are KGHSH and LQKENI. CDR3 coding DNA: TGTGCCAGCTCACCACAGGGGGGGGTACTAGCCTACGAGCAGTACTTC. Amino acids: CASSPQGGVLAYEQYF.

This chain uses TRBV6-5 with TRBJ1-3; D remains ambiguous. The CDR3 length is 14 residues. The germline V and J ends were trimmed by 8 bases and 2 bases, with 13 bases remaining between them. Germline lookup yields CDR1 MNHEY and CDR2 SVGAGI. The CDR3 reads CASGINRAGNTIYF. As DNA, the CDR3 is TGTGCCAGCGGAATAAACAGAGCTGGAAACACCATATATTTT.

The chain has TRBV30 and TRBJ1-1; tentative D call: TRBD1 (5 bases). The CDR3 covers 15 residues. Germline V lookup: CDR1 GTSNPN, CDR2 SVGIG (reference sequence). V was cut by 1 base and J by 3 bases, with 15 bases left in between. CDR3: CAWSAPDRGDTEAFF. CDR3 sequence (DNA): TGTGCCTGGAGTGCGCCTGACCGGGGGGACACTGAAGCTTTCTTT.

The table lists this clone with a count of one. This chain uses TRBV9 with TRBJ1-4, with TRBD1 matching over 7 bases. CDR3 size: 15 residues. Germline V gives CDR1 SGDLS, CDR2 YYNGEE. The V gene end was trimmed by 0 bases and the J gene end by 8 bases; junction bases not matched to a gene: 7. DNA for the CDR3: TGTGCCAGCAGCGTAGCGACAGGGATGGGGGAAAAACTGTTTTTT. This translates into CASSVATGMGEKLFF.

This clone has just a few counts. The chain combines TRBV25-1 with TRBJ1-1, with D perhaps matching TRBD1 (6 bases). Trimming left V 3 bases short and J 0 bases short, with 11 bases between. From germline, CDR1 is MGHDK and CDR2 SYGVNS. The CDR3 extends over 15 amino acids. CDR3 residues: CASSDRRTVNTEAFF. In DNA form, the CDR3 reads TGTGCCAGCAGTGATCGTAGGACAGTGAACACTGAAGCTTTCTTT.

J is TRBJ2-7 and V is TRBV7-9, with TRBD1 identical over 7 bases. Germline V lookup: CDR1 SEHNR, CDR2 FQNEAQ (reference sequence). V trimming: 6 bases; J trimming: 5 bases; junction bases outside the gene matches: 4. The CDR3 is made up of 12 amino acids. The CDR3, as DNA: TGTGCCAGCAGGACAGGGACGGACGAGCAGTACTTC. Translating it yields CASRTGTDEQYF.

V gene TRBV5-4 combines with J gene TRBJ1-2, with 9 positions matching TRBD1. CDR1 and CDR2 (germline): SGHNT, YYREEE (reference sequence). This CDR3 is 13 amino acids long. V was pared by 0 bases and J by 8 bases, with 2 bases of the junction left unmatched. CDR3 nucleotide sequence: TGTGCCAGCAGCTTGGACAGGGGGCTGGGCTACACCTTC. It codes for CASSLDRGLGYTF.

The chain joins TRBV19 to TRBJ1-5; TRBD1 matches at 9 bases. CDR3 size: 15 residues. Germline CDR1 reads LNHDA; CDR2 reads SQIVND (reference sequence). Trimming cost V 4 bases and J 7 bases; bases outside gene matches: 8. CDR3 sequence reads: CASSNGQGIGQPQHF. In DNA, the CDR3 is TGTGCCAGTAGTAATGGACAGGGGATTGGGCAGCCCCAGCATTTT.

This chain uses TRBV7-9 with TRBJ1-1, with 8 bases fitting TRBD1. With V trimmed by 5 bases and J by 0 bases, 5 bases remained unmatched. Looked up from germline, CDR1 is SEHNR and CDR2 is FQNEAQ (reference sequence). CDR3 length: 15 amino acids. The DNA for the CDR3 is TGTGCCAGCAGCGCCCCGACAGGGGTGAACACTGAAGCTTTCTTT. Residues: CASSAPTGVNTEAFF.

The CDR3 is CSASFREKLFF. The CDR3 nucleotides read TGCAGTGCTAGCTTTCGGGAAAAACTGTTTTTT. The rearrangement joins TRBV20-1 to TRBJ1-4; D call uncertain. V gave up 3 bases and J gave up 8 bases, with 7 bases separating them. The length of the CDR3 is 11 residues. CDR1 is DFQATT and CDR2 is SNEGSKA in the germline V gene (reference sequence).

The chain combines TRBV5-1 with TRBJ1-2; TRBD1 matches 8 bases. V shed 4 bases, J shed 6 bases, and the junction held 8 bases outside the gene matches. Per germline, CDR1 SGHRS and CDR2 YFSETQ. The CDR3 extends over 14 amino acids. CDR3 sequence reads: CASSADRGIDGYTF. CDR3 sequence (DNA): TGCGCCAGCAGCGCAGACAGGGGTATTGATGGCTACACCTTC.

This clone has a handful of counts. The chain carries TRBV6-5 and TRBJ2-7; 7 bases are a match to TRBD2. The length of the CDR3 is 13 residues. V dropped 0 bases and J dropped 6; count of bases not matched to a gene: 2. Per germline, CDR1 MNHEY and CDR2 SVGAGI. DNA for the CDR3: TGTGCCAGCAGTTACTCGCCGGGGGGCGAGCAGTACTTC. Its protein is CASSYSPGGEQYF.